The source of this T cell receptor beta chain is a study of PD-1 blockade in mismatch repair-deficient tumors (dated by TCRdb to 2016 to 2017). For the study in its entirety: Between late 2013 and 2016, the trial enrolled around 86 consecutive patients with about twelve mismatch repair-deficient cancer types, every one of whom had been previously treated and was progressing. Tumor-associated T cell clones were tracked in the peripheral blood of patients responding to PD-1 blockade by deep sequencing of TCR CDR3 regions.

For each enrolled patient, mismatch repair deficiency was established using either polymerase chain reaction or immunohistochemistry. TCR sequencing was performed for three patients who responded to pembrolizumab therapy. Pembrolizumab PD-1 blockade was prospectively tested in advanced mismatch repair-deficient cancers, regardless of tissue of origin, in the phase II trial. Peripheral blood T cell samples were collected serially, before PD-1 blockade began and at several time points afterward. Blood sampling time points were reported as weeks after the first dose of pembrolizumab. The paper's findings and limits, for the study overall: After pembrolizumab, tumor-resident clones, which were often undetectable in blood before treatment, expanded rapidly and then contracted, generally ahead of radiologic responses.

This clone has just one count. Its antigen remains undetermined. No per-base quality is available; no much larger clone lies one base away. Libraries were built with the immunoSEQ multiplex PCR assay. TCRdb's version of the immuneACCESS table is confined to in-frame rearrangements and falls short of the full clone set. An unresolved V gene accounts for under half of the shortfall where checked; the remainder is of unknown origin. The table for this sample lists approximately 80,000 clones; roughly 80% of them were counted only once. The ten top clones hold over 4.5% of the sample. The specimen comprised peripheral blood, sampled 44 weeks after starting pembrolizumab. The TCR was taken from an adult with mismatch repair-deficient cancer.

The bases read TGTGCCAGCAGCTTACAGAGCCGCGGGGAGCAGTTCTTC. It encodes CASSLQSRGEQFF. The chain is made from TRBV7-2 and TRBJ2-1, and the D gene may be TRBD2, 5 bases matching. The germline V gene encodes CDR1 SGHTA and CDR2 FQGNSA. The CDR3 contains 13 residues, cysteine and phenylalanine counted. Kept here is only the CDR3 DNA, which spans 39 bases and is read in frame from base 1. V gives up 2 bases and J gives up 10 bases, and the segment between their germline ends measures 12 bases.